This T cell receptor beta chain was found in a study of T cells in Graves' hyperthyroidism and ophthalmopathy (dated 2019 in TCRdb). A note on the overall study: Peripheral blood was sampled at the time of initial diagnosis, prior to any treatment. The paper describes TCR Vbeta CDR3 sequencing of fewer than 150 peripheral blood samples, made up of some 40 ophthalmopathy patients, roughly 80 hyperthyroidism patients and some 17 progressor patients. In several Graves' hyperthyroidism patients, the study also compared T-cell repertoires from thyroid tissue with T-cell repertoires from blood. The 100 discovery patients were divided at random into training and test sets in a 7:3 ratio. Whether ophthalmopathy could be predicted prospectively was tested in an independent validation cohort made up of under 20 hyperthyroidism patients plus 17 patients who later progressed to ophthalmopathy. To identify TCR V-J signatures that set the groups apart, the researchers used a discovery cohort of 100 patients, made up of 43 with Graves' ophthalmopathy and 57 with stable Graves' hyperthyroidism. After sampling, hyperthyroidism patients received methimazole starting at 30 mg daily, and ophthalmopathy patients received high-dose intravenous methylprednisolone. What the research found in general, with its limitations: A model built on a 13 V-J signature distinguished ophthalmopathy from stable hyperthyroidism, reaching approximately 89% sensitivity and 81.08% specificity in cross-validation and 80%/75% in testing. During validation, the model predicted progression to ophthalmopathy a median of around 6 months ahead of onset, with roughly 65% sensitivity and about 72% specificity. Most expanded thyroid clonotypes (frequency above 0.001) were also found in blood, which suggests that blood repertoires may mirror thyroid immune responses. Sample size was not statistically predetermined, and investigators were not blinded to group allocation.

A note on this clonotype: Its binding antigen is unknown. Base qualities are not provided; no much larger clone lies one nucleotide away.

The TCR beta CDR3 regions were amplified from RNA transcripts. The first round of RT-PCR for the TCR CDR3 was performed with the HTBI primer set and the Qiagen OneStep RT-PCR kit. Libraries were constructed in a second round of multiplex PCR, after which size selection and purification were carried out. Libraries were sequenced paired-end with 100 bp reads on an Illumina HiSeq2000. Regarding the original processing steps: Raw data were processed with SOAPnuke, discarding reads with adapters, uncalled bases, mean Phred below 15, or no exact constant-primer or identifier match. High-quality paired reads were merged with COPE v1.2.5, and unique nucleotide sequences were defined as clonotypes. MiTCR v1.1 was used to align the clonotypes against IMGT TRBV, TRBD and TRBJ reference segments. Only V-J combinations with frequency above 0.0001, covering 99% to 99.2% of repertoires, were analysed. A TCS score was defined as the ratio of F50 (clonal expansion) to E x V (chaos), with BLOSUM62-based TCRdist applied between CDR3 peptides within each V-J. Welch's t-statistics and random forest reduced around 550 V-J features to roughly 13, which were used in a naive Bayes classifier (R e1071). TCRdb reanalyzed the raw reads on its own, using fastp at Q25 for trimming and MiXCR for clone calling, and kept in-frame beta chains. Every entry covers one CDR3 protein and lists the most common genes and DNA from its rows. It is TCRdb's table, rather than the study itself, that gives the V and J calls and clone size. Here the sample has 300,000 to 450,000 distinct CDR3 sequences; approximately 14% occur a single time. The ten largest clones take up around 30% of the sample.

Spanning cysteine to phenylalanine, the CDR3 consists of 14 amino acids. Just CDR3 DNA is preserved here, 42 bases in frame from base 1. V sheds 6 bases and J sheds 5 bases, leaving 17 bases between their ends. The germline V gene provides CDR1 ENHRY and CDR2 SYGVKD. The hyperthyroidism patients were between 18 and 65 years old and newly diagnosed, with a disease duration of less than 2 months. The study excluded patients with uncontrolled infections, other autoimmune diseases, pregnancy or lactation. Diagnoses were established on the basis of clinical symptoms, serum thyroxine and TRAb, thyroid ultrasound, and orbital computed tomography. For progressor patients, blood was drawn at the first diagnosis of hyperthyroidism, before any ophthalmopathy symptoms had appeared. PBMCs were isolated from around 10 ml of fresh peripheral blood by Ficoll-Paque density gradient centrifugation. Progressor patients were defined as those initially diagnosed with Graves' hyperthyroidism in whom ophthalmopathy developed during follow-up. Trizol reagent was used to extract total RNA, and RNA quality was then checked on an Agilent 2100 Bioanalyzer.

Sequencing was done on a sample of blood. This TCR derives from a woman aged 18-35 years with Graves' hyperthyroidism that later progressed to Graves' ophthalmopathy. The chain is encoded by TRBV10-3 joined to TRBJ2-7; matching of 5 bases hints at TRBD1 as the D gene. The CDR3 protein: CAIRVTAPVDEQYF. The DNA sequence reads TGTGCCATCAGGGTGACAGCCCCTGTGGACGAGCAGTACTTC.